Listed here are 8 T cell receptor beta chains from one sample, sequenced in a study of graft-versus-host responses after intestinal transplantation. Sequencing was performed with immunoSEQ multiplex PCR; in TCRdb, only in-frame clones are kept and a portion is missing. The sample contains some 40,000 clones, 75% to 95% of which appear only once. Source: PBMCs, taken 524 days after transplant. The receptor source for this set is a human patient who received an intestinal transplant, so some T cells may come from the graft donor.

The chain links TRBV29-1 to TRBJ1-1; D possibly corresponds to TRBD1 (5 bases). CDR3 length equals 16 residues. Between the trimmed V and J ends, which lost 4 bases and 0 bases, there was a span of 18 bases. The V gene's germline CDR1 is SQVTM and CDR2 ANQGSEA. The CDR3 nucleotides read TGCAGCGTTGCCCCCCGCGCCAGGGCCATGAACACTGAAGCTTTCTTT. This translates into CSVAPRARAMNTEAFF. Variable domain in full (rest from reference TRBV29-1 and TRBJ1-1): SAVISQKPSRDICQRGTSLTIQCQVDSQVTMMFWYRQQPGQSLTLIATANQGSEATYESGFVIDKFPISRPNLTFSTLTVSNMSPEDSSIYLCSVAPRARAMNTEAFFGQGTRLTVV.

This chain joins TRBV5-6 and TRBJ1-1, with a weak D call TRBD1 (5 bases). Germline CDR1 reads SGHDT; CDR2 reads YYEEEE. The V gene lost 2 bases and the J gene lost 11 bases, with 19 bases spanning the gap. This CDR3 is 14 amino acids long. The CDR3 loop is CASSFGGGSSGAFF. DNA for the CDR3: TGTGCCAGCAGCTTTGGGGGAGGGTCAAGTGGGGCTTTCTTT.

CDR3 sequence reads: CASASRPGTSGSSSYNEQFF. The CDR3 bases are TGTGCCAGTGCCAGCCGACCGGGGACTAGCGGGAGTTCAAGCTACAATGAGCAGTTCTTC. The chain joins TRBV19 to TRBJ2-1; 14 bases match TRBD2. The J segment lost 3 bases and the V segment lost 8 bases, leaving 18 bases of the junction unmatched. The germline gives CDR1 LNHDA, CDR2 SQIVND (reference sequence). The CDR3 is made up of 20 amino acids.

The chain has TRBV19 and TRBJ2-4; 12 positions agree with TRBD2. Germline CDR1 LNHDA, CDR2 SQIVND (reference sequence). Unmatched junction bases numbered 6, after V lost 3 bases and J lost 0 bases. The CDR3 extends over 18 amino acids. The CDR3 bases are TGTGCCAGTAGTATTTGGACTAGCGGGGTGGTAGCCAAAAACATTCAGTACTTC. Amino acid sequence: CASSIWTSGVVAKNIQYF.

V and J are TRBV25-1 and TRBJ2-7, with D unclear. V lost 3 bases, J lost 6 bases, and 12 bases lay in between. The CDR3 extends over 13 amino acids. Germline V lookup: CDR1 MGHDK, CDR2 SYGVNS. For the CDR3, the DNA is TGTGCCAGCAGTGAGACGCTACCTCGCGAGCAGTACTTC. This codes for CASSETLPREQYF.

The chain has TRBV9 and TRBJ2-3; 13 bases match TRBD2. V was clipped by 2 bases and J by 4 bases; unmatched bases: 13. This CDR3 has 19 residues. Germline CDR1 reads SGDLS; CDR2 reads YYNGEE. The CDR3 loop is CASSVGKGLAGWWPDTQYF. CDR3 coding DNA: TGTGCCAGCAGCGTGGGTAAGGGACTAGCGGGGTGGTGGCCAGATACGCAGTATTTT.

This clone was recorded only once. V is TRBV5-6 and J is TRBJ2-7; either TRBD1 or TRBD2 may fit D (5 bases each). V lost 2 bases and J 2 bases, leaving 11 bases between the germline ends. This CDR3 spans 14 amino acids. From germline, CDR1 is SGHDT and CDR2 YYEEEE. CDR3 nucleotide sequence: TGTGCCAGCAGCTTAGGGACGGGAACCTACGAGCAGTACTTC. As protein: CASSLGTGTYEQYF.

The chain has TRBV18 and TRBJ2-7, with D hard to call. The CDR3 loop spans 14 amino acids. Germline values: CDR1 KGHSH, CDR2 LQKENI. Deletions cut 6 bases from V and 1 base from J, with 13 bases between. CDR3 region: CASSSGSSSYEQYF. CDR3 DNA sequence: TGTGCCAGCTCGTCAGGCAGTTCTTCCTACGAGCAGTACTTC.